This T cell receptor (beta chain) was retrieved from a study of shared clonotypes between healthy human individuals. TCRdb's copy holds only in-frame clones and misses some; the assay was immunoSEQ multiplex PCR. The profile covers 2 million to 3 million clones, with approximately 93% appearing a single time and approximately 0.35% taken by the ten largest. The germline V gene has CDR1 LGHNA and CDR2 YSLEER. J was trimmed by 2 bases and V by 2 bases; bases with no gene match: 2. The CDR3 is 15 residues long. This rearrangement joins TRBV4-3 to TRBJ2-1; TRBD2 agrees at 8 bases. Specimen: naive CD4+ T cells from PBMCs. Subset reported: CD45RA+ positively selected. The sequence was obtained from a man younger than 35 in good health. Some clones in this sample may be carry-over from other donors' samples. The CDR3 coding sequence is TGCGCCAGCAGCCAAAGCGGGAGTACCTACAATGAGCAGTTCTTC. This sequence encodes CASSQSGSTYNEQFF.